This TCR beta chain was retrieved from a study of shared clonotypes between healthy human individuals. Generated by immunoSEQ multiplex PCR, the TCRdb table keeps only in-frame clones and is missing some. The sample lists about 470,000 clones; around 79% were seen once. Germline V gives CDR1 MNHEY, CDR2 SVGAGI. V lost 6 bases and J 4 bases, leaving 12 bases between the germline ends. The CDR3 length is 13 residues. Sample: PBMCs. The source is a woman in her thirties or forties in good health. Some clones in this sample may be carry-over from other donors' samples. The V gene is TRBV6-5, the J gene TRBJ1-2, with D perhaps TRBD1 (6 bases). The CDR3 nucleotides read TGTGCCAGCAGCAGGGACATTGGCTATGGCTACACCTTC. It translates to CASSRDIGYGYTF.